This TCR beta chain was observed in a study of a mutant IDH1 vaccine in newly diagnosed glioma (dated by TCRdb to about 2021). Looking at the study overall: Vaccination was initiated 4-6 weeks after radiotherapy alone, or concurrently with temozolomide cycles in the chemotherapy-containing groups. For exploratory analyses, about 25 treated patients had longitudinal TCRB deep sequencing done wherever samples were available. The week-35 safety follow-up was designated visit V12, and the week-47 end of study was designated visit V13. Prior to enrollment, standard therapy consisting of radiotherapy alone, temozolomide alone, or radiochemotherapy with temozolomide had been administered to patients, with the combination being received by most patients. Of the approximately 29 treated patients, roughly 60% were male and about 40% were female, and a mean age of roughly 41 years was recorded. Peripheral blood was drawn at six visits: V03 (baseline), V05, V07, V10, V12 and V13.

Library preparation used the immunoSEQ multiplex PCR assay. Rearranged TCR beta chain sequences were amplified with the hsTCRB Kit following the manufacturer's protocol. An Illumina MiSeq was used to sequence the TCRB libraries. The study's own analysis went as follows. The proprietary platform of the kit vendor was used for demultiplexing, trimming and gene mapping. Not all clones reach the TCRdb copy of this immuneACCESS table, which keeps in-frame sequences only. Checked studies attribute under half of the gap to unresolved V genes and leave the rest unexplained. V, J and clone size were drawn from that table, and D and trimming were deduced from the DNA. This sample is represented by 41,000 or so clones; approximately 90% of them were singletons. Roughly 1.5% of the sample is taken by the ten largest. Broad study findings and their caveats: Across multiple MHC alleles, vaccine-induced immune responses were seen in approximately 93% of patients. The authors stated that sample limitations prevented analyses of patient blood samples from being reproduced. Availability determined which PBMC samples were chosen for TCRB deep sequencing. Pseudoprogression seemed to be unrelated to changes in the top peripheral T cell clonotypes found by TCRB sequencing.

Sample time point, as interpreted from the label and publication: week 35, safety follow-up. A 20-mer mutant IDH1 peptide at 300 micrograms in Montanide made up each vaccine dose, which was injected subcutaneously together with topical imiquimod. Patients were given eight vaccinations, in weeks 1, 3, 5, 7, 11, 15, 19 and 23, which matched visits V03 through V10. Donors had newly diagnosed WHO grade 3 or 4 IDH1-mutant astrocytomas with loss of nuclear ATRX. The samples were drawn from NOA16, a multicentre, single-arm, open-label phase I trial in Germany that tested a mutant IDH1 peptide vaccine in humans for the first time. Genomic DNA for TCRB sequencing was extracted from EDTA blood using the DNeasy Blood and Tissue Kit. Points on this clone: There is no known antigen for this receptor. No base quality values were provided; no much bigger clone lies one nucleotide off.

This TCR derives from a man aged 35-49 years with glioma. The specimen comprised PBMCs, sampled from a glioma patient whose treatment included an IDH1 peptide vaccine.

CDR3 reads: CASSLAPVLAGAGGTGELFF. The nucleotide sequence reads TGCGCCAGCAGCTTGGCTCCCGTCCTAGCGGGGGCAGGTGGCACCGGGGAGCTGTTTTTT. This sequence uses TRBV5-1 and TRBJ2-2; 10 bases in the middle match TRBD2. The CDR3 starts with the cysteine, ends with the phenylalanine, and has 20 residues. Only the CDR3 region is kept as DNA, spanning 60 bases read in frame from base 1. CDR1 and CDR2 are read off the germline V gene as SGHRS and YFSETQ. The V end gives up 0 bases and the J end 4 bases, leaving 15 bases in the junction not matched to a gene.